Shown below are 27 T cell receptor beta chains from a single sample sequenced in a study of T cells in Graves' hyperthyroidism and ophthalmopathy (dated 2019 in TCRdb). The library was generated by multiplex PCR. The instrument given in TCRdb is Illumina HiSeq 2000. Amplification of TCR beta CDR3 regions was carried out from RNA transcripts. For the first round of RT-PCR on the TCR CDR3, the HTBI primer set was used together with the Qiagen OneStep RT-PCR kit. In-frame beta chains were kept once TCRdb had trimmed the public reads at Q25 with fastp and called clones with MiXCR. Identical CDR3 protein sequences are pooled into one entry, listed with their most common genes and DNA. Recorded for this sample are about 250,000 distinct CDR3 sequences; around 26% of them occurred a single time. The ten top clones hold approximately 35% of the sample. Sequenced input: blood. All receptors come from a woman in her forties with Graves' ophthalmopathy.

CDR3 bases: TGTGCCAGCAGTTTTAGGGAGTATCATGGCTACACCTTC. Amino acids: CASSFREYHGYTF. V is TRBV12-3 or TRBV12-4 and J is TRBJ1-2, with D hard to call. There are 13 residues in the CDR3. V was clipped by 3 bases and J by 6 bases, with 11 bases between them.

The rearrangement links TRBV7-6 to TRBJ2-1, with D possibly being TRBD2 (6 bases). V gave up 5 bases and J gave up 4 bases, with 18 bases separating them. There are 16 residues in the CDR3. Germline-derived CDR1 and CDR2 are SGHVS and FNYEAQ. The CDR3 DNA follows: TGTGCCAGCAGCCCCCCCGGACTACCTTCATACAATGAGCAGTTCTTC. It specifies CASSPPGLPSYNEQFF.

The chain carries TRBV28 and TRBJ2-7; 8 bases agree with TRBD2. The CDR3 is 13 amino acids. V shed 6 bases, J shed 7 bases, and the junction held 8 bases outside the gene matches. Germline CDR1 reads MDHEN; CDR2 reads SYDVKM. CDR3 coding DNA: TGTGCCAGCAGGACGGGAGGGCCAGAAGAGCAGTACTTC. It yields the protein CASRTGGPEEQYF.

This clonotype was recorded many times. DNA of the CDR3: TGCGCCAGCAGCTTGCCAGGGGAAGAGACCCAGTACTTC. Its protein product is CASSLPGEETQYF. This chain links TRBV5-1 with TRBJ2-5, with D perhaps TRBD1 (6 bases). The CDR3 contains 13 residues. Germline CDR1 is SGHRS and CDR2 is YFSETQ. Between the trimmed V and J ends, which lost 1 base and 3 bases, there was a span of 7 bases.

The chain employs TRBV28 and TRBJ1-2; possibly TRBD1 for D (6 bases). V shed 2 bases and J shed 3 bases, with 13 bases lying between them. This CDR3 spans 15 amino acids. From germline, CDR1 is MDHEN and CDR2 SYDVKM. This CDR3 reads CASSLSTDSHYGYTF. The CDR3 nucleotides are TGTGCCAGCAGTTTAAGTACGGACAGCCACTATGGCTACACCTTC.

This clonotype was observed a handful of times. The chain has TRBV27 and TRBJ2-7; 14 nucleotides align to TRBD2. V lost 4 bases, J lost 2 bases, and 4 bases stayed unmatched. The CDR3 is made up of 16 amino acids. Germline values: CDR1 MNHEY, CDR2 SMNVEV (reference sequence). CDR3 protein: CASSSRLAGGTYEQYF. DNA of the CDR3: TGTGCCAGCAGTTCCAGACTAGCGGGAGGGACCTACGAGCAGTACTTC.

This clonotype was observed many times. CDR3: CSARDPHGTGDTGELFF. In DNA form, the CDR3 reads TGCAGTGCTAGAGATCCGCACGGGACAGGGGATACCGGGGAGCTGTTTTTT. V gene TRBV20-1 combines with J gene TRBJ2-2; 10 bases line up with TRBD1. V trimming: 0 bases; J trimming: 5 bases; junction bases outside the gene matches: 9. Germline-derived CDR1 and CDR2 are DFQATT and SNEGSKA (reference sequence). This CDR3 spans 17 amino acids.

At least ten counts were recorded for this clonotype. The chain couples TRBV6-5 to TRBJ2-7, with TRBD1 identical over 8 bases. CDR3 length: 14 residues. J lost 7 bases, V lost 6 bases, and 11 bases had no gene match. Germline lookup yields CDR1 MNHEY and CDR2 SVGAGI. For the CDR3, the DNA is TGTGCCAGCAGAACCGGGACAGGCCTTGGGGAGCAGTACTTC. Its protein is CASRTGTGLGEQYF.

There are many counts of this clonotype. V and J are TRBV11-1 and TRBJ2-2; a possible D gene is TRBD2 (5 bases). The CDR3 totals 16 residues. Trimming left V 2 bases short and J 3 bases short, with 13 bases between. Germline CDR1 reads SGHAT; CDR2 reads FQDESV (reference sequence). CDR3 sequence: CASSLKGLQYTGELFF. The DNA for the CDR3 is TGTGCCAGCAGCTTAAAAGGACTCCAGTACACCGGGGAGCTGTTTTTT.

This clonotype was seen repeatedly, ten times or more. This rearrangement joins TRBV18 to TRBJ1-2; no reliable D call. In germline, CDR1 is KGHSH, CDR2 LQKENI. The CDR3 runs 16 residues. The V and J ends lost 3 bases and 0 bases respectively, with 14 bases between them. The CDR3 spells CASSPSNILPNYGYTF. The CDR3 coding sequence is TGTGCCAGCTCACCGTCGAACATACTACCTAACTATGGCTACACCTTC.

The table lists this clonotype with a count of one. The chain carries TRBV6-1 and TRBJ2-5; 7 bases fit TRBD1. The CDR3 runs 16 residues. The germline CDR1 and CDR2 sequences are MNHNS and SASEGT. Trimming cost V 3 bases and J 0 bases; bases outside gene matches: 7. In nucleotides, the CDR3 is TGTGCCAGCAGTGAGAGCAGACAGGGCAACCAAGAGACCCAGTACTTC. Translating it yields CASSESRQGNQETQYF.

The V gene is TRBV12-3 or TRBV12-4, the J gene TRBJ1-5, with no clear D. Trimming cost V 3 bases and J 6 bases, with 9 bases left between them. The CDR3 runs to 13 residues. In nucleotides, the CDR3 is TGTGCCAGCAGTTTTAGCGACATTCAGCCCCAGCATTTT. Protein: CASSFSDIQPQHF.

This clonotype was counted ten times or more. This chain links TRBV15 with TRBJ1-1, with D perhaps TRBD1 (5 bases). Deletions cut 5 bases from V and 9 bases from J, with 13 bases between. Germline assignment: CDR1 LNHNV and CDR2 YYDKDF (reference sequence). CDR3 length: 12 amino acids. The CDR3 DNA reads TGTGCCACCAGCTCTTTCGGGGGACAAGCTTTCTTT. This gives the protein CATSSFGGQAFF.

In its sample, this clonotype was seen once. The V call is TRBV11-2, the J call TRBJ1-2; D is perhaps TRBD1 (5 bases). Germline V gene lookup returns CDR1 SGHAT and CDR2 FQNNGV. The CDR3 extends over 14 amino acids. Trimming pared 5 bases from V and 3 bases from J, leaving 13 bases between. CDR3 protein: CASSQGSWDYGYTF. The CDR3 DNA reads TGTGCCAGCAGCCAGGGCAGTTGGGACTATGGCTACACCTTC.

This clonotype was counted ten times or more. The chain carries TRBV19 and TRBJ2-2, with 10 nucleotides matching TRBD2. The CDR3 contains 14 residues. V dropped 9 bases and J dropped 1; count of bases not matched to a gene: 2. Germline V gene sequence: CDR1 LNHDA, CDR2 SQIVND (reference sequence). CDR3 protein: CASLAGVNTGELFF. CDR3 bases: TGTGCCAGCCTAGCGGGGGTGAACACCGGGGAGCTGTTTTTT. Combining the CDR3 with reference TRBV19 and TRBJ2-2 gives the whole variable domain DGGITQSPKYLFRKEGQNVTLSCEQNLNHDAMYWYRQDPGQGLRLIYYSQIVNDFQKGDIAEGYSVSREKKESFPLTVTSAQKNPTAFYLCASLAGVNTGELFFGEGSRLTVL.

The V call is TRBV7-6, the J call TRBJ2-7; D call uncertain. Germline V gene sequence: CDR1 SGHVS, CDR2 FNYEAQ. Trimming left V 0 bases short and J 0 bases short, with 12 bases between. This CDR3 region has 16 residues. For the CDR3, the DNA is TGTGCCAGCAGCTTAGCGCCCCCGGGCAGCTCCTACGAGCAGTACTTC. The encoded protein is CASSLAPPGSSYEQYF.

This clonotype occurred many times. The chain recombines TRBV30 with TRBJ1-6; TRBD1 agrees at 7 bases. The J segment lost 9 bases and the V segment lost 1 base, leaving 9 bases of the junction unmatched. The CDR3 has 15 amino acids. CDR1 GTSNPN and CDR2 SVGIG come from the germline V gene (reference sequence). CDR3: CAWSELGQSFSPLHF. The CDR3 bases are TGTGCCTGGAGTGAATTGGGACAGAGCTTTTCACCCCTCCACTTT.

CDR3 in amino acids: CASRTAPNTEAFF. The CDR3, as DNA: TGTGCCAGCAGGACGGCCCCGAACACTGAAGCTTTCTTT. The V call is TRBV6-1, the J call TRBJ1-1; unclear D gene. The V end lost 6 bases, the J end lost 1 base, and 9 bases lay between the germline ends. The CDR3 has 13 amino acids. Germline CDR1 MNHNS, CDR2 SASEGT.

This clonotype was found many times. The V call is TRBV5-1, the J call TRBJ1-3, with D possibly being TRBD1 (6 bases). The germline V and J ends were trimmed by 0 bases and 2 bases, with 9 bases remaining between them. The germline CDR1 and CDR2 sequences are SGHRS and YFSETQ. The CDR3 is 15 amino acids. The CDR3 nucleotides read TGCGCCAGCAGCTTGGAGGCAGGGGCTGGAAACACCATATATTTT. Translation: CASSLEAGAGNTIYF.

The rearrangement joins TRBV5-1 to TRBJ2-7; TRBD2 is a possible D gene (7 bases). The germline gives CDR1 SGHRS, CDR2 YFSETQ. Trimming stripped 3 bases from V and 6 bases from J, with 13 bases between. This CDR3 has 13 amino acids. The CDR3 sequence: CASSSYRGAEQYF. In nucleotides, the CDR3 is TGCGCCAGCAGCTCATATCGGGGGGCCGAGCAGTACTTC.

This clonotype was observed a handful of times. The CDR3 DNA reads as TGCGCCAGCAGCACCGGACAGAAAGTGTCTGGGGCCAACGTCCTGACTTTC. It specifies CASSTGQKVSGANVLTF. The rearrangement uses TRBV5-1 and TRBJ2-6, with D possibly TRBD1 on 6 matching bases. Between the trimmed V and J ends, which lost 4 bases and 1 base, there was a span of 15 bases. CDR1 and CDR2 (germline): SGHRS, YFSETQ. The CDR3 contains 17 residues.

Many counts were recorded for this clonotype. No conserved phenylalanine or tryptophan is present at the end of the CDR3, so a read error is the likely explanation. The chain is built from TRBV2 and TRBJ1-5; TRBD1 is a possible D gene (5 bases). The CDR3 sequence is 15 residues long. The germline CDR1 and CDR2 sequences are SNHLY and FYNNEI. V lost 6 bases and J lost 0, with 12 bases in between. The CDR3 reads CASREDTVSNQPQHL. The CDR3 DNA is TGTGCCAGCAGAGAGGACACAGTTAGCAATCAGCCCCAGCATCTT.

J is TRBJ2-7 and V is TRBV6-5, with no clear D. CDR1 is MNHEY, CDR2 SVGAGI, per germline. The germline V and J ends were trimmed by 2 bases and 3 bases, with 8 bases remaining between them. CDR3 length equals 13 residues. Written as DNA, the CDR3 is TGTGCCAGCAGTTACGAGTCGGACTACGAGCAGTACTTC. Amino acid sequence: CASSYESDYEQYF.

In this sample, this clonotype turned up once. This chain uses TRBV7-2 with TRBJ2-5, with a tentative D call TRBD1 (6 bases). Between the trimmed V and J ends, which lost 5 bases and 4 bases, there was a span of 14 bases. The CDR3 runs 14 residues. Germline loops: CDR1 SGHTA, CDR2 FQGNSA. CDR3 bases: TGTGCCAGCAGCCCCCTAAGGGGGAGAGAGACCCAGTACTTC. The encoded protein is CASSPLRGRETQYF.

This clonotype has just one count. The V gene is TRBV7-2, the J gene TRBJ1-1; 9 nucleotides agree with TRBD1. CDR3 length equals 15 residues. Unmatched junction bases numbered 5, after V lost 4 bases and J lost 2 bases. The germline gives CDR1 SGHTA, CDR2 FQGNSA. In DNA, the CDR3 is TGTGCCAGCAGCTCCTACAGGGGGCGCAACACTGAAGCTTTCTTT. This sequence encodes CASSSYRGRNTEAFF.

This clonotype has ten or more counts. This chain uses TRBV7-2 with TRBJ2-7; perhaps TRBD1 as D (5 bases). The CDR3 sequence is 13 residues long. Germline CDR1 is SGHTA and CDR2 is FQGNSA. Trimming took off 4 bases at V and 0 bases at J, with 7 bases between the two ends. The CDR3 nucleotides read TGTGCCAGCAGCTACGACAGCTCCTACGAGCAGTACTTC. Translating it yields CASSYDSSYEQYF.

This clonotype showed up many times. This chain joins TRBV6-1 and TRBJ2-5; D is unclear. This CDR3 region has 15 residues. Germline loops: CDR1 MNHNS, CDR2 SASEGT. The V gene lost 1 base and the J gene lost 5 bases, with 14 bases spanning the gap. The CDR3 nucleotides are TGTGCCAGCAGTGAAGGATGGGGTACGCTGGAGACCCAGTACTTC. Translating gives CASSEGWGTLETQYF.